These T cell receptor beta chains were read from a single sample in a study of cytomegalovirus exposure and HLA in healthy donors. Data came from immunoSEQ multiplex PCR; TCRdb stores just in-frame clones and leaves some out. The repertoire includes tens of thousands of clones, approximately 60% of them detected once, and 20% to 25% sits in the top ten. Sequenced input: PBMCs. These receptors all stem from a woman in her forties or fifties in good health and CMV-seropositive. CDR3s include the opening cysteine and the closing phenylalanine or tryptophan. A D gene is named only where the DNA matches it firmly. The size of a clone is reported for some rows only, either as once, few or many, or as a class for expanded clones.

d_call,v_call,j_call,clone_size,cdr3_nt,cdr3_aa
TRBD2,TRBV5-1,TRBJ2-3,NA,TGCGCCAGCAGCTTGGTTAGCGGGGGGGCTAGCACAGATACGCAGTATTTT,CASSLVSGGASTDTQYF
NA,TRBV2,TRBJ1-5,once,TGTGCCAGTGAGGGGGATAGACAGCCCCAGCATTTT,CASEGDRQPQHF
NA,TRBV4-2,TRBJ2-2,few,TGTGCCAGCAGCCAAGATAGTGGGGGGGCCCGAAATCTCCAAGCCGGGGAGCTGTTTTTT,CASSQDSGGARNLQAGELFF
NA,TRBV28,TRBJ1-2,NA,TGTGCCAGCACCCTCCGGGACAACCTTCATGGCTACACCTTC,CASTLRDNLHGYTF
TRBD1,TRBV28,TRBJ1-1,many,TGTGCCAGCAGTTTATCTCCTACAGGGGGCGCGACTGAAGCTTTCTTT,CASSLSPTGGATEAFF
TRBD1,TRBV18,TRBJ1-5,few,TGTGCCAGCTCAGAGACAGGGGATAGCAATCAGCCCCAGCATTTT,CASSETGDSNQPQHF
TRBD2,TRBV5-1,TRBJ2-7,NA,TGCGCCAGCAGCTCCGGGACTAGCGGTCGGGAGCAGTACTTC,CASSSGTSGREQYF
TRBD1,TRBV18,TRBJ2-2,NA,TGTGCCAGCTCACCACCGACAGAGGGGGCCGGCACCGGGGAGCTGTTTTTT,CASSPPTEGAGTGELFF
TRBD1,TRBV6-1,TRBJ1-2,once,TGTGCCAGCAGTGAAGCGGACAGGGGTTGGTATGGCTACACCTTC,CASSEADRGWYGYTF
TRBD2,TRBV6-5,TRBJ2-2,NA,TGTGCCAGCAGTTATGGGGGGAGGGCCGGGGAGCTGTTTTTT,CASSYGGRAGELFF
NA,TRBV27,TRBJ1-5,NA,TGTGCCAGCAGTTTGGGAGGGAAGGGCAATCAGCCCCAGCATTTT,CASSLGGKGNQPQHF
TRBD1,TRBV25-1,TRBJ1-2,NA,TGTGCCAGCACTAGGACAGGCAGCTATGGCTACACCTTC,CASTRTGSYGYTF
TRBD1,TRBV28,TRBJ1-4,NA,TGTGCCAGCAGTGTAGGGACAGACGATAATGAAAAACTGTTTTTT,CASSVGTDDNEKLFF
NA,TRBV5-1,TRBJ1-1,few,TGCGCCAGCAGCCTCGACACAGGGTTGACTGAAGCTTTCTTT,CASSLDTGLTEAFF
TRBD1,TRBV4-1,TRBJ2-2,once,TGCGCCAGCAGCCAAGAGTTGGGGACAGGGGGCATCACCGGGGAGCTGTTTTTT,CASSQELGTGGITGELFF
TRBD1,TRBV5-1,TRBJ1-2,few,TGCGCCAGCAGCTCGGGACAGACTAACTATGGCTACACCTTC,CASSSGQTNYGYTF
TRBD2,TRBV9,TRBJ2-3,NA,TGTGCCAGCAGCCCCGGGACTAGTTATACAGATACGCAGTATTTT,CASSPGTSYTDTQYF
TRBD2,TRBV28,TRBJ2-7,NA,TGTGCCAGCAGTTTTAATCCGGGACTAGCGGATTACGAGCAGTACTTC,CASSFNPGLADYEQYF
TRBD1,TRBV30,TRBJ1-2,NA,TGTGCCTGGAGTACAGGGGGCTCTAACTATGGCTACACCTTC,CAWSTGGSNYGYTF
NA,TRBV25-1,TRBJ1-1,few,TGTGCCAGCACTCAGGGAGATGCGGGAACTGAAGCTTTCTTT,CASTQGDAGTEAFF
NA,TRBV28,TRBJ2-3,NA,TGTGCCAGCAGTTTATTTCACGGGGAGAGCACAGATACGCAGTATTTT,CASSLFHGESTDTQYF
TRBD1,TRBV19,TRBJ1-5,NA,TGTGCCAGCCGACGGACAGGGGGAAATCAGCCCCAGCATTTT,CASRRTGGNQPQHF
NA,TRBV27,TRBJ2-7,NA,TGTGCCAGCACCCCCAGGGGGGCTAGCGACGAGCAGTACTTC,CASTPRGASDEQYF
NA,TRBV30,TRBJ2-7,NA,TGTGCCTGGAGTACCGATGGGAGCTCCTACGAGCAGTACTTC,CAWSTDGSSYEQYF
NA,TRBV14,TRBJ1-2,NA,TGTGCCAGCAGCCAAGTTCACAATCCAGGGTATGGCTACACCTTC,CASSQVHNPGYGYTF
NA,TRBV7-3,TRBJ2-5,NA,TGTGCCAGCAGCTTAAGGGCCAGCCAAGAGACCCAGTACTTC,CASSLRASQETQYF
NA,TRBV7-6,TRBJ2-2,NA,TGTGCCAGCAGCTTTCAGGGCACCGGGGAGCTGTTTTTT,CASSFQGTGELFF
TRBD1,TRBV5-1,TRBJ2-3,NA,TGCGCCAGCAGCTTGGCCCGGGACAGGAGCACAGATACGCAGTATTTT,CASSLARDRSTDTQYF